One T cell receptor (beta chain) is described in this entry. Its antigen is not identified. The data belong to a study of Ad26.COV2.S vaccination and SARS-CoV-2 variants. The wider study: The donor belonged to the COV1001 Ad26.COV2.S trial arm. Doses of Ad26.COV2.S were injected into muscle once or twice, 56 days apart. Study observations and caveats: Non-spike TCR breadth did not differ much between vaccine and placebo recipients.

Method: immunoSEQ multiplex PCR; TCRdb's copy keeps in-frame clones and lacks some. The table records about 350,000 clones, 85% of them present only once. Per the germline V gene, CDR1 is LNHDA and CDR2 is SQIVND (reference sequence). The CDR3 runs 15 residues. V was clipped by 2 bases and J by 5 bases, with 13 bases between them. Treatment: around 19 received Ad26.COV2.S at low or high dose, single or two shots; roughly five received placebo; per-sample allocation not given. Collection of samples fell on day 63 after the first vaccine or placebo injection. Aged 18-55 years, donor was enrolled in Boston around 2020.

Sequences were derived from peripheral blood, sampled in a trial of Ad26.COV2.S vaccine versus placebo. This clonotype was obtained from a person between 18 and 60 years old who received the Ad26.COV2.S COVID-19 vaccine or a placebo. The rearrangement uses TRBV19 and TRBJ2-1, with D perhaps matching TRBD2 (5 bases). As DNA, the CDR3 is TGTGCCAGTAGTATACGACTAAACGGGCACAATGAGCAGTTCTTC. It translates to CASSIRLNGHNEQFF.